This T cell receptor (beta chain) was observed in a study of cytomegalovirus exposure and HLA in healthy donors. Use of 60 Vbeta and 13 Jbeta primers characterized the PCR. Libraries were prepared by immunoSEQ multiplex PCR; TCRdb keeps only in-frame clonotypes and omits some of them. Found here are around 100,000 clones, roughly 79% of them singletons; the top ten hold about 4.4%. J gave up 2 bases and V 1 base, and 4 bases lay outside the gene matches. Germline lookup yields CDR1 MGHRA and CDR2 YSYEKL. The CDR3 sequence is 15 residues long. Findings and caveats of the study: A further, later analysis showed that HLA-associated TCR beta chains (compared with equally common others) were more clonally expanded. TCR beta sequences reportedly predicted the HLA-A and HLA-B alleles of most subjects accurately. Data from an earlier analysis indicated that most TCR beta V segments were productive either about 90% or about 30% of the time. It was only CMV serostatus that was available as immune exposure information.

As regards this clone: No antigen is known for it.

Sequencing was performed on PBMCs. The chain is built from TRBV4-1 and TRBJ2-7; 8 nucleotides align to TRBD2. The receptor was derived from a woman aged 70-85 years in good health and CMV-seropositive. Written as DNA, the CDR3 is TGCGCCAGCAGCCAAGCTAGCGGGTACCCCTACGAGCAGTACTTC. It encodes CASSQASGYPYEQYF.